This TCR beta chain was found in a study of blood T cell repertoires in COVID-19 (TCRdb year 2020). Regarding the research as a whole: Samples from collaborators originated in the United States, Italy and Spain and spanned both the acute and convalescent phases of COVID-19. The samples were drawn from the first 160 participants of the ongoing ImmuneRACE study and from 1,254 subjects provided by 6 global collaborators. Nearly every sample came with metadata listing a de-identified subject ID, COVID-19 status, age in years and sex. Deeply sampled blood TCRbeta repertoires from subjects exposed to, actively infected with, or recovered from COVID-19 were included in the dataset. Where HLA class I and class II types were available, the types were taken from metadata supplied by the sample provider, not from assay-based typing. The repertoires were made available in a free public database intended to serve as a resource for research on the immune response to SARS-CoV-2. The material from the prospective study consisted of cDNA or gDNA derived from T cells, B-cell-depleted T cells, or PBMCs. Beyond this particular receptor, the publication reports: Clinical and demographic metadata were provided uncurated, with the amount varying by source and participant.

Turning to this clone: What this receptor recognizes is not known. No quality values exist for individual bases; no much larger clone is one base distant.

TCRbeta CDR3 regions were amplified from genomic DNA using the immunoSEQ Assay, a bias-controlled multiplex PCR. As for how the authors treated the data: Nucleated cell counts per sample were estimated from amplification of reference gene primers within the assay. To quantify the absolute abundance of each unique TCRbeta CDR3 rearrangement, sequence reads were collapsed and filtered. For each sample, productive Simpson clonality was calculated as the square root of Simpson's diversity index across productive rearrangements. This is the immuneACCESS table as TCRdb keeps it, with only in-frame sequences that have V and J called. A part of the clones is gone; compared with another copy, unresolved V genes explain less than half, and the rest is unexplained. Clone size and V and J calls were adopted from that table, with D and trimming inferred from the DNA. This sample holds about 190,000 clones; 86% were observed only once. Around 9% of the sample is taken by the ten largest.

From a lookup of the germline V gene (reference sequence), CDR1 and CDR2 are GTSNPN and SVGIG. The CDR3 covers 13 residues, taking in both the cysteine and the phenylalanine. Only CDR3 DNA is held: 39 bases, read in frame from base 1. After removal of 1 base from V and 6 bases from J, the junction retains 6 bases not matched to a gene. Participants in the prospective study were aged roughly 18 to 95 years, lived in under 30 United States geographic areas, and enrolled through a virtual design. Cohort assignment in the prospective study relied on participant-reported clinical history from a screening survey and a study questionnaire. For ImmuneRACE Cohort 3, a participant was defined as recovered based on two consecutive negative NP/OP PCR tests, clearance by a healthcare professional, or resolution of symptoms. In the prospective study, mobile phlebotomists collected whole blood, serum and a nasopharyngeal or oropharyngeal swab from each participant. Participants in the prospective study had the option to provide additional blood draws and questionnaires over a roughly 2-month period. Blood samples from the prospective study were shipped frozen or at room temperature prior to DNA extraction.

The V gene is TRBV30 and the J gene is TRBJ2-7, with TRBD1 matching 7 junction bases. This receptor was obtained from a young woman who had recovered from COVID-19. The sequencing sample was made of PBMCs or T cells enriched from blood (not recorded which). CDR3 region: CAWSGNRGSEQYF. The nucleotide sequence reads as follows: TGTGCCTGGAGTGGGAACAGGGGAAGCGAGCAGTACTTC.